This T cell receptor beta chain was documented in a study of blood T cell repertoires in COVID-19. At the level of the study: COVID-19 samples from acute and convalescent phases originated in the United States, Italy and Spain. In each case, the material was cDNA or gDNA derived from T cells, B-cell-depleted T cells, or PBMCs.

The CDR3 spans 13 residues. Germline CDR1 MNHEY, CDR2 SVGEGT. The V end lost 0 bases, the J end lost 7 bases, and 9 bases lay between the germline ends. Per the original data handling: The assay estimated nucleated cells by amplifying reference gene primers. Sequencing was performed with immunoSEQ multiplex PCR; in TCRdb, only in-frame clones are kept and a portion is missing. V, J and clone size reflect that table, while D and trimming were determined from the DNA. The sample holds approximately 88,000 clones, around 80% seen once. What was sequenced was peripheral blood. The origin of this receptor is a man in his forties or fifties who had recovered from COVID-19. The gene calls are TRBV6-2 or TRBV6-3 and TRBJ1-1, with a possible D match to TRBD1 (6 bases). This CDR3 is CASSYSGGYEAFF. DNA for the CDR3: TGTGCCAGCAGTTACTCTGGGGGCTATGAAGCTTTCTTT.